This T cell receptor beta chain was observed in a study of CD8+ T cells in alopecia areata. Study overall: A 6-month off-drug phase came after tofacitinib, which had lasted 6 to 18 months. Study outcomes and limitations: Scalp repertoires also include resident alphabeta T cells from normal skin. Scalp clonality, together with expanded CD8+ clones among the top 100, fell significantly with tofacitinib. Just one nonresponder means the tie between baseline CD8+ expansion and response stays uncertain.

On this clone: Antigen unknown.

J was trimmed by 4 bases and V by 4 bases; bases with no gene match: 20. In germline, CDR1 is MDHEN, CDR2 SYDVKM. The CDR3 spans 19 residues. Treatment described: oral pan-JAK inhibitor, 5-10 mg twice daily. Isolated RNA was reverse transcribed into cDNA used as the sequencing template. The assay was immunoSEQ multiplex PCR, and TCRdb's table has in-frame clones only and misses some. The table includes roughly 100,000 clones, about 40% detected once. The starting material was CD8+ T cells sorted from blood, obtained at week 24, from a patient treated with tofacitinib. The rearrangement uses TRBV28 and TRBJ2-7, with 9 bases fitting TRBD1. The TCR was taken from a human donor with alopecia areata. The CDR3 loop reads CASSWTITATGTGWYEQYF. CDR3 coding DNA: TGTGCCAGCAGTTGGACTATAACCGCCACCGGGACAGGGTGGTACGAGCAGTACTTC.